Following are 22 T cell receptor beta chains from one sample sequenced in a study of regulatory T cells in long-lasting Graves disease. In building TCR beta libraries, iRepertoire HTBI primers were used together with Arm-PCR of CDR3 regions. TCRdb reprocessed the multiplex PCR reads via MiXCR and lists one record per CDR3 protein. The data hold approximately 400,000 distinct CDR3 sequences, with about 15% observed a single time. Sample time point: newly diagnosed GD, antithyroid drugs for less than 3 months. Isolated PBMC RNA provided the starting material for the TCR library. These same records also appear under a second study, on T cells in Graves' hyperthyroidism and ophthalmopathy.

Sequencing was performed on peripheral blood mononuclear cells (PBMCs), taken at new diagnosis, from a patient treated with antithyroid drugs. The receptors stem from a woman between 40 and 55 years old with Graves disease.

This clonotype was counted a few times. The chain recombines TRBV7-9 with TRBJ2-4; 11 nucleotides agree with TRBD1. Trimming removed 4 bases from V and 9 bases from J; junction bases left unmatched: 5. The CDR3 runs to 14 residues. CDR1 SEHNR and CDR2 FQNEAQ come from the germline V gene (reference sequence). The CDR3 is CASSYPGTGGIQYF. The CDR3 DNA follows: TGTGCCAGCAGCTACCCCGGGACAGGGGGCATTCAGTACTTC.

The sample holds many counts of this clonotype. This CDR3 reads CASSLTGGGSNYGYTF. CDR3 DNA sequence: TGTGCCAGCAGCCTCACCGGGGGGGGGTCGAACTATGGCTACACCTTC. The J gene is TRBJ1-2, the V gene TRBV7-9, with D tentatively TRBD1 (5 bases). With 5 bases removed from V and 2 bases from J, the gap between germline ends came to 18 bases. In germline, CDR1 is SEHNR, CDR2 FQNEAQ (reference sequence). This CDR3 has 16 amino acids. The variable domain in full, with the rest retrieved from reference TRBV7-9 and TRBJ1-2, is DTGVSQNPRHKITKRGQNVTFRCDPISEHNRLYWYRQTLGQGPEFLTYFQNEAQLEKSRLLSDRFSAERPKGSFSTLEIQRTEQGDSAMYLCASSLTGGGSNYGYTFGSGTRLTVV.

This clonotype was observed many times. In DNA, the CDR3 is TGTGCCAGCAGGCCGGGACTAGCGGGGGCCAATGAGCAGTTCTTC. Its translation is CASRPGLAGANEQFF. V gene TRBV2 combines with J gene TRBJ2-1; the match to TRBD2 covers 14 bases. Looked up from germline, CDR1 is SNHLY and CDR2 is FYNNEI. V dropped 6 bases and J dropped 6; count of bases not matched to a gene: 4. The CDR3 totals 15 residues.

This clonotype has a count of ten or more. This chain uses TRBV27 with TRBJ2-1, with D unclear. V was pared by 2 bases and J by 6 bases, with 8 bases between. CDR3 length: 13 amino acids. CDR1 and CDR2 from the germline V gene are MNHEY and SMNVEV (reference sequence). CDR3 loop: CASSLLGSNEQFF. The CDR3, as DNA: TGTGCCAGCAGTTTACTGGGATCCAATGAGCAGTTCTTC.

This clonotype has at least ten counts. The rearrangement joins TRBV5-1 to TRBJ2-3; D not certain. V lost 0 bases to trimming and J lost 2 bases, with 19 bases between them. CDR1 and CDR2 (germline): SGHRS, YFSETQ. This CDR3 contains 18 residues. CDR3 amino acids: CASSLVLGPRPNTDTQYF. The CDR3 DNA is TGCGCCAGCAGCTTGGTGTTGGGCCCAAGACCAAACACAGATACGCAGTATTTT.

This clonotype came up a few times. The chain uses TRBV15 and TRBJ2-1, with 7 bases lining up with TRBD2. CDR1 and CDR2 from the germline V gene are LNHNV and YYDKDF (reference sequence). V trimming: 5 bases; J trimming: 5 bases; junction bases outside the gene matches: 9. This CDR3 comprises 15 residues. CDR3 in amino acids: CATSPSTGGHNEQFF. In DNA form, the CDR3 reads TGTGCCACCAGCCCGTCGACGGGAGGCCACAATGAGCAGTTCTTC.

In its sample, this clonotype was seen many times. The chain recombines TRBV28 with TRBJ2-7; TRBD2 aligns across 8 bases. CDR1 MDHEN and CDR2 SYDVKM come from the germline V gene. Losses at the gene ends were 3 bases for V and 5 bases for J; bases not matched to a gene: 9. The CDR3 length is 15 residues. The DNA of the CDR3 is TGTGCCAGCAGTTTCTGGAGCGGGAGTCACGACGAGCAGTACTTC. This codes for CASSFWSGSHDEQYF.

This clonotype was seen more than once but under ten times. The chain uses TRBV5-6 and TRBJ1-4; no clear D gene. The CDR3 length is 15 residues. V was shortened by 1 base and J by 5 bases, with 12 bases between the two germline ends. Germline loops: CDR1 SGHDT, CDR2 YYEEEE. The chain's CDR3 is CASSLLGRRNEKLFF. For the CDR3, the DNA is TGTGCCAGCAGCTTGCTTGGACGGAGGAATGAAAAACTGTTTTTT. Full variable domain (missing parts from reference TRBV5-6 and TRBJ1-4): DAGVTQSPTHLIKTRGQQVTLRCSPKSGHDTVSWYQQALGQGPQFIFQYYEEEERQRGNFPDRFSGHQFPNYSSELNVNALLLGDSALYLCASSLLGRRNEKLFFGSGTQLSVL.

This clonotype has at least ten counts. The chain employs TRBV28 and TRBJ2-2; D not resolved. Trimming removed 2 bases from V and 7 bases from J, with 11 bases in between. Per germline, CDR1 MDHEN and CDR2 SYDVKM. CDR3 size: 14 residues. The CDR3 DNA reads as TGTGCCAGCAGTTTAGGGAAGTTCGGCGGGGAGCTGTTTTTT. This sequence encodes CASSLGKFGGELFF.

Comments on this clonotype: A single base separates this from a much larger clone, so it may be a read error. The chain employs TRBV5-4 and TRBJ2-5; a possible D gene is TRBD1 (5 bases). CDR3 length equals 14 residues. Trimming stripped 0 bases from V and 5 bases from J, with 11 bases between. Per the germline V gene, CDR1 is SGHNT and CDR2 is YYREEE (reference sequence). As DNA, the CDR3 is TGTGCCAGCAGCTTGGGGGGCCAGGAGGAGACCCAGTACTTC. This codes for CASSLGGQEETQYF.

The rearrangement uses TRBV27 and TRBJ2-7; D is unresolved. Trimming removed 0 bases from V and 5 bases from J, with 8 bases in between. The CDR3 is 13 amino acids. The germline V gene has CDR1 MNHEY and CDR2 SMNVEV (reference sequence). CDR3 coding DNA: TGTGCCAGCAGTTTATCGTGGGATAACGAGCAGTACTTC. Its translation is CASSLSWDNEQYF.

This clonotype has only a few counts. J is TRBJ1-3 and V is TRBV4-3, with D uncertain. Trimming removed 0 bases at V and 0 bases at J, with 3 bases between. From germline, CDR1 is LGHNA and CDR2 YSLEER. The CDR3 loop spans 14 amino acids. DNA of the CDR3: TGCGCCAGCAGCCAAGAACACTCTGGAAACACCATATATTTT. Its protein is CASSQEHSGNTIYF.

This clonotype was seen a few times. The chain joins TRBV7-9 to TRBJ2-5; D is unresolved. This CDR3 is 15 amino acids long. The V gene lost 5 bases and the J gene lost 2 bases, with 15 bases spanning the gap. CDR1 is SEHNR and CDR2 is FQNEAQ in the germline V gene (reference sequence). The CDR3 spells CASSPIGLLQETQYF. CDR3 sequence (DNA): TGTGCCAGCAGCCCGATCGGTTTATTACAAGAGACCCAGTACTTC.

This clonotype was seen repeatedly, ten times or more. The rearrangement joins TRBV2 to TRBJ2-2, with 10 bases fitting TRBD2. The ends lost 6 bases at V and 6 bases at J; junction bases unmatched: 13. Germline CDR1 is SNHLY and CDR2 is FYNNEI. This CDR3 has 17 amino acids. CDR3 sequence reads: CASRRILAGDRAGELFF. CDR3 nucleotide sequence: TGTGCCAGCAGAAGAATTCTAGCGGGAGATAGAGCCGGGGAGCTGTTTTTT.

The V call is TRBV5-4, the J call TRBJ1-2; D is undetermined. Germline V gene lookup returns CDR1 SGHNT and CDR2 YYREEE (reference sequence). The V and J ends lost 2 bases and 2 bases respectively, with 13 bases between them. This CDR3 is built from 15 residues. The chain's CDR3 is CASSFGSRKNYGYTF. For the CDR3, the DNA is TGTGCCAGCAGCTTTGGGTCCCGGAAGAACTATGGCTACACCTTC.

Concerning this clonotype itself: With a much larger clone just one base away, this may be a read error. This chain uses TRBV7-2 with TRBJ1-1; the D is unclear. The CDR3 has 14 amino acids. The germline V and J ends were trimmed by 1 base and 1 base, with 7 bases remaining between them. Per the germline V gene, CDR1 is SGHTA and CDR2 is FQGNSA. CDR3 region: CASSLVNPNTEAFF. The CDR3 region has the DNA TGTGCCAGCAGCTTAGTTAACCCGAACACTGAAGCTTTCTTT.

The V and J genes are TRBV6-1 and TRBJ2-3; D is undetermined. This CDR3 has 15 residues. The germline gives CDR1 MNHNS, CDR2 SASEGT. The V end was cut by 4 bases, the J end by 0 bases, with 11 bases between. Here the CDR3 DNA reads TGTGCCAGCAGTGCACTTCTTTCTAGCACAGATACGCAGTATTTT. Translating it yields CASSALLSSTDTQYF.

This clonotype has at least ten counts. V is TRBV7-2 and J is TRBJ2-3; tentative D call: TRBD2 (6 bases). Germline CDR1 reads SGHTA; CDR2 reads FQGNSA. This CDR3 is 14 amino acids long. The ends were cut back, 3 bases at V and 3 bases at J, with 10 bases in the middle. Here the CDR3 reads CASSLGGATDTQYF. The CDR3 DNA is TGTGCCAGCAGCTTGGGGGGAGCTACAGATACGCAGTATTTT.

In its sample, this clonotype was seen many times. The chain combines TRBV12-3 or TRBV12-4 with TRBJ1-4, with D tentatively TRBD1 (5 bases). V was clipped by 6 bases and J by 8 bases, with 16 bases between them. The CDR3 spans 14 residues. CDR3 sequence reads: CASSKGSLREKLFF. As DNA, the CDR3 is TGTGCCAGCAGCAAGGGGTCCTTGAGGGAAAAACTGTTTTTT.

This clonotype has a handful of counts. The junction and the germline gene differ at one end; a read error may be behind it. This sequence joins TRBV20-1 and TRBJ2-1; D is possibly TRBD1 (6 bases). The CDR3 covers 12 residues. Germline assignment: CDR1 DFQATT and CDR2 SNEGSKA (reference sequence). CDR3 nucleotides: TGCAGTGCTAGACCTGAGTGGGACAAGACAGTCTTC. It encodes CSARPEWDKTVF.

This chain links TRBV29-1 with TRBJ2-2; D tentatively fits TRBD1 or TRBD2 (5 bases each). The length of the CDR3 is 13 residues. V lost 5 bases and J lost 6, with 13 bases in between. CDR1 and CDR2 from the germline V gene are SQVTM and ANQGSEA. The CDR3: CSVQDSRAGELFF. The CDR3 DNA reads TGCAGCGTTCAGGACTCCAGGGCCGGGGAGCTGTTTTTT.

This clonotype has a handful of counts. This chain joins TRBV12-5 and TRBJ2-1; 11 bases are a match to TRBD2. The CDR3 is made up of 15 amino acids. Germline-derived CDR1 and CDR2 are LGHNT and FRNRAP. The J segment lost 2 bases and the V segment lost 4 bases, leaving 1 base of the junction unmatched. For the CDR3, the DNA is TGTGCTAGTGGTTATAGCGGGAGGGCCTACAATGAGCAGTTCTTC. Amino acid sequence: CASGYSGRAYNEQFF.